This entry lists 20 T cell receptor beta chains sequenced from one sample in a study of blood T cell repertoires in COVID-19. TCRdb's table, derived via immunoSEQ multiplex PCR, lists solely in-frame clones and lacks some. This sample has roughly 200,000 clones, with about 91% found just once. The specimen was PBMCs or T cells enriched from blood (not recorded which). The receptors were gathered from a man aged 18 to 35 with acute COVID-19.

The V gene is TRBV6-1, the J gene TRBJ2-1; TRBD1 matches 7 bases. The J segment lost 9 bases and the V segment lost 2 bases, leaving 7 bases of the junction unmatched. The CDR3 sequence is 14 residues long. The germline gives CDR1 MNHNS, CDR2 SASEGT. CDR3: CASSELQGIGEQFF. CDR3 in DNA: TGTGCCAGCAGTGAACTACAGGGGATTGGTGAGCAGTTCTTC.

This clone came up once. The V gene is TRBV4-1, the J gene TRBJ2-7, with TRBD2 identical over 12 bases. The germline CDR1 and CDR2 sequences are MGHRA and YSYEKL. V shed 4 bases, J shed 5 bases, and the junction held 9 bases outside the gene matches. This CDR3 is built from 16 residues. The CDR3 here is CASSRIGLAGSHEQYF. Written as DNA, the CDR3 is TGCGCCAGCAGCCGTATCGGACTAGCGGGAAGCCACGAGCAGTACTTC.

The rearrangement links TRBV20-1 to TRBJ2-7; no reliable D call. This CDR3 spans 11 amino acids. Germline V gives CDR1 DFQATT, CDR2 SNEGSKA (reference sequence). The V end was cut by 3 bases, the J end by 6 bases, with 9 bases between. For the CDR3, the DNA is TGCAGTGCTAGTCCATCACTCGAGCAGTACTTC. This encodes CSASPSLEQYF.

This sequence joins TRBV4-2 and TRBJ2-2; 8 nucleotides agree with TRBD2. Germline assignment: CDR1 LGHNA and CDR2 YNFKEQ. Germline trimming cut 1 base from V and 6 bases from J; bases unmatched to any gene: 10. The CDR3 is 17 residues long. The CDR3 bases are TGTGCCAGCAGCCAAGGGGAGCGGGAGTTTTCATCCGGGGAGCTGTTTTTT. Its protein is CASSQGEREFSSGELFF.

The chain combines TRBV12-3 or TRBV12-4 with TRBJ1-1; D possibly corresponds to TRBD1 (5 bases). V dropped 9 bases and J dropped 14 bases, with 19 bases sitting between them. CDR3 size: 11 residues. The CDR3 region is CASSQGEVAFF. The CDR3 DNA reads TGTGCCAGTAGTCAGGGTGAGGTAGCATTCTTT.

This chain connects TRBV18 to TRBJ2-6; D perhaps matches TRBD1 (6 bases). This CDR3 region has 16 residues. In germline, CDR1 is KGHSH, CDR2 LQKENI. The V gene lost 2 bases and the J gene lost 1 base, with 9 bases spanning the gap. CDR3 nucleotides: TGTGCCAGCTCACCAACACAGGGTTCTGGGGCCAACGTCCTGACTTTC. It yields the protein CASSPTQGSGANVLTF.

The chain uses TRBV28 and TRBJ2-1, with 7 positions matching TRBD1. The J segment lost 6 bases and the V segment lost 5 bases, leaving 1 base of the junction unmatched. Germline assignment: CDR1 MDHEN and CDR2 SYDVKM. The CDR3 runs to 12 residues. The DNA for the CDR3 is TGTGCCAGCAGTCCAGGGGGCAATGAGCAGTTCTTC. Its protein product is CASSPGGNEQFF.

This clone was counted a few times. The V gene is TRBV19, the J gene TRBJ1-2; TRBD1 might be the D (6 bases). V was cut by 1 base and J by 4 bases, with 16 bases left in between. The CDR3 loop spans 16 amino acids. Germline CDR1 and CDR2: LNHDA and SQIVND (reference sequence). CDR3 protein: CASSIGEQGTIYGYTF. The CDR3 bases are TGTGCCAGTAGTATAGGGGAACAGGGCACCATCTATGGCTACACCTTC. Full variable domain (missing parts from reference TRBV19 and TRBJ1-2): DGGITQSPKYLFRKEGQNVTLSCEQNLNHDAMYWYRQDPGQGLRLIYYSQIVNDFQKGDIAEGYSVSREKKESFPLTVTSAQKNPTAFYLCASSIGEQGTIYGYTFGSGTRLTVV.

The chain is built from TRBV28 and TRBJ2-1; 9 nucleotides align to TRBD1. The trim removed 1 base at V and 8 bases at J, leaving 9 bases unmatched. There are 16 residues in the CDR3. Germline V gene sequence: CDR1 MDHEN, CDR2 SYDVKM. Here the CDR3 DNA reads TGTGCCAGCAGTTTATCGGCCGGGACAGGGACGCATGAGCAGTTCTTC. Translating it yields CASSLSAGTGTHEQFF.

A single count supports this clone. The chain has TRBV28 and TRBJ1-2, with a tentative D call TRBD1 (6 bases). The CDR3 has 15 amino acids. V was cut by 7 bases and J by 8 bases, with 23 bases left in between. CDR1 is MDHEN, CDR2 SYDVKM, per germline. This CDR3 is CASTPDRTIVWGYTF. The CDR3 region has the DNA TGTGCCAGCACTCCTGACAGGACCATAGTTTGGGGCTACACCTTC.

The chain combines TRBV27 with TRBJ1-5; D unclear. Trimming cost V 8 bases and J 0 bases, with 11 bases left between them. The CDR3 extends over 14 amino acids. Per the germline V gene, CDR1 is MNHEY and CDR2 is SMNVEV (reference sequence). CDR3 sequence: CASLRTHSNQPQHF. The CDR3 DNA reads TGTGCCAGCCTTCGGACTCATAGCAATCAGCCCCAGCATTTT.

This clone was observed a handful of times. The chain has TRBV7-9 and TRBJ1-1; 7 bases agree with TRBD1. CDR1 is SEHNR, CDR2 FQNEAQ, per germline (reference sequence). J lost 6 bases, V lost 5 bases, and 3 bases had no gene match. The CDR3 is 12 residues long. The CDR3 coding sequence is TGTGCCAGCAGCCAGGGGGGCCCTGAAGCTTTCTTT. This codes for CASSQGGPEAFF.

The V call is TRBV5-5, the J call TRBJ2-1; TRBD2 agrees at 9 bases. V lost 0 bases, J lost 8 bases, and 15 bases stayed unmatched. Germline V gene data show CDR1 as SGHKS and CDR2 as YYEKEE (reference sequence). The CDR3 covers 18 residues. CDR3 region: CASSLDTTAGGPSHEQFF. The CDR3, as DNA: TGTGCCAGCAGCTTGGACACCACGGCGGGAGGGCCCTCCCATGAGCAGTTCTTC.

The chain couples TRBV27 to TRBJ2-1; TRBD2 agrees at 9 bases. CDR1 is MNHEY, CDR2 SMNVEV, per germline (reference sequence). Unmatched junction bases numbered 14, after V lost 5 bases and J lost 0 bases. The CDR3 runs 19 residues. Here the CDR3 DNA reads TGTGCCAGCAGTCCCCTCCTTTGGGCGGGAGGGGGCTCCTACAATGAGCAGTTCTTC. It translates to CASSPLLWAGGGSYNEQFF.

This clone was picked up one time. This chain joins TRBV12-1 and TRBJ2-7; TRBD2 is taken as the D call from the table, unchecked against the DNA. TRBV12-1 is a pseudogene segment. This CDR3 comprises 18 residues. The CDR3 reads CASSFSGLAPQGSYEQYF. The CDR3 nucleotides are TGTGCCAGCAGCTTTTCGGGACTAGCGCCACAGGGGTCCTACGAGCAGTACTTC.

The rearrangement joins TRBV10-3 to TRBJ2-2; perhaps TRBD1 as D (9 bases). This CDR3 region has 19 residues. CDR1 ENHRY and CDR2 SYGVKD come from the germline V gene. V lost 7 bases and J 4 bases, leaving 28 bases between the germline ends. The CDR3 nucleotides read TGTGCCATCATGAGCCTTGGACAGGGGACGGGAGGGGGCACCGGGGAGCTGTTTTTT. Its translation is CAIMSLGQGTGGGTGELFF.

J is TRBJ2-3 and V is TRBV12-5, with 9 nucleotides matching TRBD2. CDR1 is LGHNT, CDR2 FRNRAP, per germline. Unmatched junction bases numbered 5, after V lost 5 bases and J lost 2 bases. The CDR3 runs 15 residues. CDR3 sequence (DNA): TGTGCTAGTGGTAGGGGACTAGCCAACACAGATACGCAGTATTTT. It codes for CASGRGLANTDTQYF.

The rearrangement joins TRBV2 to TRBJ1-2, with 9 bases aligning to TRBD1. Germline V CDR1 and CDR2: SNHLY, FYNNEI. The V gene end was trimmed by 3 bases and the J gene end by 1 base; junction bases not matched to a gene: 3. There are 15 residues in the CDR3. CDR3 in amino acids: CASSETDRGNYGYTF. CDR3 DNA: TGTGCCAGCAGTGAGACGGACAGGGGTAACTATGGCTACACCTTC.

The chain joins TRBV6-5 to TRBJ1-2; no clear D gene. V shed 4 bases and J shed 1 base, with 10 bases lying between them. This CDR3 spans 14 amino acids. CDR1 is MNHEY, CDR2 SVGAGI, per germline. Here the CDR3 reads CASSFSQLNYGYTF. Written as DNA, the CDR3 is TGTGCCAGCAGTTTCTCACAGCTTAACTATGGCTACACCTTC.

The chain links TRBV27 to TRBJ2-1; 8 bases are a match to TRBD2. Germline V lookup: CDR1 MNHEY, CDR2 SMNVEV (reference sequence). The CDR3 is 14 amino acids. Trimming removed 5 bases from V and 7 bases from J; junction bases left unmatched: 7. CDR3 bases: TGTGCCAGCAGTCCCGGGACTAGTTATAATGAGCAGTTCTTC. Translated: CASSPGTSYNEQFF.